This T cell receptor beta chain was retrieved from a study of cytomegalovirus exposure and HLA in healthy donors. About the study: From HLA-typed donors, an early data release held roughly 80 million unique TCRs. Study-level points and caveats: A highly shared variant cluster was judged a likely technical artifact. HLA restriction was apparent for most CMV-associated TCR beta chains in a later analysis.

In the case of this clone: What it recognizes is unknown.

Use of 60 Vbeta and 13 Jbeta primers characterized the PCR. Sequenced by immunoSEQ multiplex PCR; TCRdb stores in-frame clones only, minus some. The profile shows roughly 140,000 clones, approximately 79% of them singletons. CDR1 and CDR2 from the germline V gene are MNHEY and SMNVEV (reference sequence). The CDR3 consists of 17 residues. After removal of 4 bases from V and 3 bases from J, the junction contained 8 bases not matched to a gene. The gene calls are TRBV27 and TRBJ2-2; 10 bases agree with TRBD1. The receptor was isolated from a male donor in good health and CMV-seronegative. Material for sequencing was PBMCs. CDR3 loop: CASSSPRDRGDTGELFF. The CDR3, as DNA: TGTGCCAGCAGTTCTCCCCGGGACAGGGGAGACACCGGGGAGCTGTTTTTT.